What follows describes a single TCR beta chain. What it binds is not known. These data belong to a study of T cell repertoires in cytomegalovirus infection. Study-level background: It was the public TCR beta signatures that indicated both CMV infection and matching HLA type.

Germline V gives CDR1 KGHSH, CDR2 LQKENI. V dropped 4 bases and J dropped 0 bases, with 14 bases sitting between them. The CDR3 consists of 16 residues. TCRdb passed the reads through MiXCR, listing each CDR3 protein once. The repertoire holds roughly 600,000 distinct CDR3 sequences, with less than 25% as singletons. General study points: Summed public TCR beta family frequency identified CMV carriers bearing the relevant HLA. HLA-C-restricted CMV-specific TCR beta clonotypes were dominant in the ex vivo response.

The V and J genes are TRBV18 and TRBJ2-3; D remains ambiguous. The sequence derives from a human donor in good health (CMV status not recorded). Some clones in this sample may be carry-over from other donors' samples. The source material was CD8+ T cells from PBMCs. The CDR3 here is CASSRWSSPSTDTQYF. The CDR3 coding sequence is TGTGCCAGCTCACGATGGTCCAGCCCGAGCACAGATACGCAGTATTTT.